What follows is one TCR beta chain and its context. Unmatched junction bases numbered 7, after V lost 4 bases and J lost 2 bases. The CDR3 contains 15 residues. Germline loops: CDR1 MGHDK, CDR2 SYGVNS. The entry originates in a study of tumour-infiltrating T cells in Burkitt lymphoma. Clones were read by immunoSEQ multiplex PCR, and TCRdb kept only the in-frame ones, dropping some. The table records under 2,000 clones, around 13% of them present only once. The sample consisted of tumor tissue. This receptor was identified in a human donor with Burkitt lymphoma. The chain employs TRBV25-1 and TRBJ2-7, with TRBD2 matching over 8 bases. In DNA, the CDR3 is TGTGCCAGCAGTGCCTCGGGGGGGCCCGCCTACGAGCAGTACTTC. Translating it yields CASSASGGPAYEQYF.